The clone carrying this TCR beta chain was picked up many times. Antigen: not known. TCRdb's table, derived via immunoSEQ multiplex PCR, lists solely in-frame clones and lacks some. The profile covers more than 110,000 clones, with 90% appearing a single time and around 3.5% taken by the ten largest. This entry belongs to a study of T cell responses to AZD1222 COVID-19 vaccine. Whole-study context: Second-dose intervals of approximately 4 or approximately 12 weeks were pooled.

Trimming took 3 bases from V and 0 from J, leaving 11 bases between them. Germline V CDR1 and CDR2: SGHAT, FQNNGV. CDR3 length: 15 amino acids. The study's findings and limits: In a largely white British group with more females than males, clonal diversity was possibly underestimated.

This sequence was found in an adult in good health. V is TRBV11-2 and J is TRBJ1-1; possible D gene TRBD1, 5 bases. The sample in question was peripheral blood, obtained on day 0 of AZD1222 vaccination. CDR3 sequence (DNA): TGTGCCAGCAGCTTCCCGGACAAATTGAACACTGAAGCTTTCTTT. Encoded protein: CASSFPDKLNTEAFF.